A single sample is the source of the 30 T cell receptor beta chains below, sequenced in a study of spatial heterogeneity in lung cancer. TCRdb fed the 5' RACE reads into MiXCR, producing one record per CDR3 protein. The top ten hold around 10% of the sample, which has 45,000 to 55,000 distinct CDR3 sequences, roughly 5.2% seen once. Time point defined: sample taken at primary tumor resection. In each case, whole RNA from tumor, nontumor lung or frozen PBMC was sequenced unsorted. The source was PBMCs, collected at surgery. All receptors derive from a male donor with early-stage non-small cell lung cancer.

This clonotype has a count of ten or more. This chain's CDR3 is CASSSRTPHSGNTIYF. The CDR3 nucleotides read TGTGCCAGCAGTTCCCGGACACCTCACTCTGGAAACACCATATATTTT. The chain employs TRBV28 and TRBJ1-3; D perhaps matches TRBD1 (5 bases). There are 16 residues in the CDR3. Trimming removed 4 bases from V and 0 bases from J, with 13 bases in between. Germline V gene data show CDR1 as MDHEN and CDR2 as SYDVKM.

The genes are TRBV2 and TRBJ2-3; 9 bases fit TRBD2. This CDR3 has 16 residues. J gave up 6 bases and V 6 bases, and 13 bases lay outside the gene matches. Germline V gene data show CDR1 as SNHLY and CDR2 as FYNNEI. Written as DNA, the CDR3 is TGTGCCAGCAGCCTAGCGGGATCGGGCAGGGCGGATACGCAGTATTTT. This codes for CASSLAGSGRADTQYF.

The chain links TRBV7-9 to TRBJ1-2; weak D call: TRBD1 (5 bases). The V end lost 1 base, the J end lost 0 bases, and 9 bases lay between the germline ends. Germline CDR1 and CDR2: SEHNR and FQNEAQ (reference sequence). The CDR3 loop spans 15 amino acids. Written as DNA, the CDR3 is TGTGCCAGCAGCTTAGACAGGACCACTAACTATGGCTACACCTTC. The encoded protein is CASSLDRTTNYGYTF.

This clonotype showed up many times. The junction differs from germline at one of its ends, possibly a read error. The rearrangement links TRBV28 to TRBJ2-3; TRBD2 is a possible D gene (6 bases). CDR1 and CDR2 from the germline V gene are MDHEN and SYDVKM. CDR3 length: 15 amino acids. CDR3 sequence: CASSSLLGSTDAQYF. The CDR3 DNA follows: TGTGCCAGCAGTTCCCTACTCGGGAGCACAGATGCGCAGTATTTT.

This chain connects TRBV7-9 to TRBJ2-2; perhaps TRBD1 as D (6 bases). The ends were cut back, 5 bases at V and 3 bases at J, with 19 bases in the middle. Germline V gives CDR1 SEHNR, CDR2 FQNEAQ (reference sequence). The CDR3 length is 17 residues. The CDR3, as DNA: TGTGCCAGCAGCCCAACCCAGGACAGTTCGGACACCGGGGAGCTGTTTTTT. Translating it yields CASSPTQDSSDTGELFF.

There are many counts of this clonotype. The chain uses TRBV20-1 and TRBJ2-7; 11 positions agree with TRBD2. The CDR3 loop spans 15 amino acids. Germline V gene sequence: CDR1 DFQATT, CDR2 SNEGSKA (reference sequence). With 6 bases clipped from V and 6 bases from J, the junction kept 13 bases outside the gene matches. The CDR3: CSAPGTSGPAGEQYF. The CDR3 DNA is TGCAGTGCCCCCGGGACTAGCGGCCCAGCGGGCGAGCAGTACTTC.

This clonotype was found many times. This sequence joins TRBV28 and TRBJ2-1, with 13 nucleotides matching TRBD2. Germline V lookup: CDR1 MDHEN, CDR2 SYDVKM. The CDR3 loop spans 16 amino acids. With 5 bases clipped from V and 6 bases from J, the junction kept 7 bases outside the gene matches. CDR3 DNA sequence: TGTGCCAGCAGTCCACCGGGACTAGCGGGAACCAATGAGCAGTTCTTC. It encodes CASSPPGLAGTNEQFF.

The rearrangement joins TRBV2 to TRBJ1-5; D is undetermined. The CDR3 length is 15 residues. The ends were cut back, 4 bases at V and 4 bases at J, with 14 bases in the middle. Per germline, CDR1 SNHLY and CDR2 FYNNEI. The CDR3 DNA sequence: TGTGCCAGCAGTGTTTATCGGCAGGATAATCAGCCCCAGCATTTT. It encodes CASSVYRQDNQPQHF.

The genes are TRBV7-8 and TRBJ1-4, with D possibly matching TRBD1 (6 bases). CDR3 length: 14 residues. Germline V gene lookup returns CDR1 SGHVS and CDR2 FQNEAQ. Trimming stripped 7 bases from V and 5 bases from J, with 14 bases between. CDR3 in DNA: TGTGCCAGCACGCCAAGGGGGTTCAATGAAAAACTGTTTTTT. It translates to CASTPRGFNEKLFF. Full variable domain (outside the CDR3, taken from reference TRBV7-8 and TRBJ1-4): GAGVSQSPRYKVAKRGQDVALRCDPISGHVSLFWYQQALGQGPEFLTYFQNEAQLDKSGLPSDRFFAERPEGSVSTLKIQRTQQEDSAVYLCASTPRGFNEKLFFGSGTQLSVL.

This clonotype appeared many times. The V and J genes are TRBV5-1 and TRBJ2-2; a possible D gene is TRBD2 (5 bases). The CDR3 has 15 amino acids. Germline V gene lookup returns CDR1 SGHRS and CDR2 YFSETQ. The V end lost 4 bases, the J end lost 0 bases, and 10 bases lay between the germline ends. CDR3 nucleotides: TGCGCCAGCAGCATCAGAGCGGCGAACACCGGGGAGCTGTTTTTT. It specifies CASSIRAANTGELFF.

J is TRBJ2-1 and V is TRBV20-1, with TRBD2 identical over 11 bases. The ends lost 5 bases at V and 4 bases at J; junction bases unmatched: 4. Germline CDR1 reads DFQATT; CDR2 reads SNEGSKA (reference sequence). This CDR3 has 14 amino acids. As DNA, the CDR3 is TGCAGTGCTTCCGGACTAGCGGGTTACAATGAGCAGTTCTTC. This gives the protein CSASGLAGYNEQFF.

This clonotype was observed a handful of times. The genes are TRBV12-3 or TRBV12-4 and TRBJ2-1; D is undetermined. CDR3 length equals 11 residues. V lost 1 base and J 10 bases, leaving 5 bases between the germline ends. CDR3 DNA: TGTGCCAGCAGTTTAGTGGGGGAGCAGTTCTTC. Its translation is CASSLVGEQFF.

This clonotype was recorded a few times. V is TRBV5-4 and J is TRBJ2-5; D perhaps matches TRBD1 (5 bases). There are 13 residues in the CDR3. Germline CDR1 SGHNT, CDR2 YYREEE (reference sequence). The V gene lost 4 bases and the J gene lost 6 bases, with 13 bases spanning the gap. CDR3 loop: CASSISRGKTQYF. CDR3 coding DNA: TGTGCCAGCAGCATTTCTAGGGGAAAGACCCAGTACTTC.

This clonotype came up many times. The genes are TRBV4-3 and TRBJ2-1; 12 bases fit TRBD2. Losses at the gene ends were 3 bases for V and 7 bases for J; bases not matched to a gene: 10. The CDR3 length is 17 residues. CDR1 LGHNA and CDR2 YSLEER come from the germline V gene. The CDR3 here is CASSQGASGRAENEQFF. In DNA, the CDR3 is TGCGCCAGCAGCCAGGGAGCTAGCGGGAGGGCCGAGAATGAGCAGTTCTTC.

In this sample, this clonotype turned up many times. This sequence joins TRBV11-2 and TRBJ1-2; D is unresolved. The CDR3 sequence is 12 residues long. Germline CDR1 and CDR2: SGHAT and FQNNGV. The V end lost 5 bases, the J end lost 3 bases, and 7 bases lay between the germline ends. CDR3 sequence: CASSADDYGYTF. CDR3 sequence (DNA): TGTGCCAGCAGCGCGGACGACTATGGCTACACCTTC.

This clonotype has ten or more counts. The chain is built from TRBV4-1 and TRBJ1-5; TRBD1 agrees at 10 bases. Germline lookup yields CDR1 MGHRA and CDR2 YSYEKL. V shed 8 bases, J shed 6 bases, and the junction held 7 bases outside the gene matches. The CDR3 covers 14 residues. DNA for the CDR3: TGCGCCAGCTCCTGGGACAGGGGAGTTCAGCCCCAGCATTTT. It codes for CASSWDRGVQPQHF.

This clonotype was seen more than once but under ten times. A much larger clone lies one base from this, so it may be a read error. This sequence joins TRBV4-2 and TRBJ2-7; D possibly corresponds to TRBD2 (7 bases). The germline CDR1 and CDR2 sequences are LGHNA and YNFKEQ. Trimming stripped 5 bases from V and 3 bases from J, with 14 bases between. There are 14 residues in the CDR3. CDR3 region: CASSRGGLHYEQYF. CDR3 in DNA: TGTGCCAGCAGCAGGGGGGGACTGCACTACGAGCAGTACTTC.

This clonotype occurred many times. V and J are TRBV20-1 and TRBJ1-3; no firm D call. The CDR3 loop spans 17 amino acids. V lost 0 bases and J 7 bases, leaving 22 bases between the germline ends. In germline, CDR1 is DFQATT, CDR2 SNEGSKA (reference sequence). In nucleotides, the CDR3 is TGCAGTGCTAGAGATCCAAGACACGAGCTTAAACGGAACACCATATATTTT. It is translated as CSARDPRHELKRNTIYF.

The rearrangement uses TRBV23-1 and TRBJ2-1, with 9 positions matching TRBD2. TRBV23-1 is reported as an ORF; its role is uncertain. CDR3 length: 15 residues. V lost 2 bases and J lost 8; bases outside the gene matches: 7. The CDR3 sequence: CASSQLSGRTYEQFF. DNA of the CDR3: TGCGCCAGCAGTCAACTTAGCGGGAGAACCTATGAGCAGTTCTTC.

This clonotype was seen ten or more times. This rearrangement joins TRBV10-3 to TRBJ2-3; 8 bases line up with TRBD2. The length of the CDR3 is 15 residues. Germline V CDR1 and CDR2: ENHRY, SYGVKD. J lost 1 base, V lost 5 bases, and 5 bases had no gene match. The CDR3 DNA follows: TGTGCCATCAGTCCGCGAGCGGGAGGCACAGATACGCAGTATTTT. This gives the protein CAISPRAGGTDTQYF.

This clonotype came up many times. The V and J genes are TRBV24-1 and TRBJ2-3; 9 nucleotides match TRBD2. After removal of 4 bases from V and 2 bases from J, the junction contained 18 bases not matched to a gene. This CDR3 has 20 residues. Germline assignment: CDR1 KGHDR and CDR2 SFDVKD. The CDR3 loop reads CATSDPVEAGGVLITDTQYF. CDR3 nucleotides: TGTGCCACCAGTGACCCCGTCGAAGCGGGAGGCGTTCTGATCACAGATACGCAGTATTTT.

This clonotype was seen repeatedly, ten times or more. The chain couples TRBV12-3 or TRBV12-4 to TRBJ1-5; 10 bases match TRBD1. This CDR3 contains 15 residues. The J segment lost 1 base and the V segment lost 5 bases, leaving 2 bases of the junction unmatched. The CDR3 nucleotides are TGTGCCAGCAGTCGACAGGGGGCAAGCAATCAGCCCCAGCATTTT. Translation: CASSRQGASNQPQHF.

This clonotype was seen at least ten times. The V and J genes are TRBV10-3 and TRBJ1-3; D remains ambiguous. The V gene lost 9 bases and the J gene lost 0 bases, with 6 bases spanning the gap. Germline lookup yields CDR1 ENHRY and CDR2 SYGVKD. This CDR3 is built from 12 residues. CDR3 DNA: TGTGCCATTGGTACCTCTGGAAACACCATATATTTT. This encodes CAIGTSGNTIYF.

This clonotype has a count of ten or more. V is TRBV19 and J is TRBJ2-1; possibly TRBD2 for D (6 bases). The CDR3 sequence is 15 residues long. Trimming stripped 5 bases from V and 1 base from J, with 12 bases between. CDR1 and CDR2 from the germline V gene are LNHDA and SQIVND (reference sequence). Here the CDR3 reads CASSPSGTSYNEQFF. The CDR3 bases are TGTGCCAGTAGTCCCTCCGGGACTTCCTACAATGAGCAGTTCTTC.

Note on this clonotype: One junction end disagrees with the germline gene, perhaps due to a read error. The CDR3 sequence: CASSLPGGTKAF. DNA of the CDR3: TGTGCCAGCAGCCTGCCCGGAGGGACAAAAGCCTTC. V usage is TRBV11-2 and J usage is TRBJ2-7; D might be TRBD1 or TRBD2, each matching 6 bases. Germline CDR1 reads SGHAT; CDR2 reads FQNNGV. This CDR3 is 12 amino acids long.

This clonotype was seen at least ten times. CDR3 sequence (DNA): TGTGCCAGCAGCTCGGACAGTCTAGGATCACCCCTCCACTTT. Translation: CASSSDSLGSPLHF. The chain is built from TRBV7-2 and TRBJ1-6; TRBD1 might be the D (6 bases). Germline CDR1 reads SGHTA; CDR2 reads FQGNSA. Trimming removed 4 bases from V and 10 bases from J, with 14 bases in between. The CDR3 is made up of 14 amino acids.

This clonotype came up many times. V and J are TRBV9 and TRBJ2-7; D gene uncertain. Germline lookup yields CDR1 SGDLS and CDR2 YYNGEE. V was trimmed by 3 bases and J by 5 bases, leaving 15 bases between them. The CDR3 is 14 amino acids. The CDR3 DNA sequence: TGTGCCAGCAGCGCCTCGGAAGTTGTGGACGAGCAGTACTTC. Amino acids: CASSASEVVDEQYF.

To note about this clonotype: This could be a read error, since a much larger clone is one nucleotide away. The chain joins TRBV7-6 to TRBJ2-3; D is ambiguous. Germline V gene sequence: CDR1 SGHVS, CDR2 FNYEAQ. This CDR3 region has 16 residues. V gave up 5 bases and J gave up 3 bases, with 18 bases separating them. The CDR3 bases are TGTGCCAGCAGCGTCCTCGCCGTTCAAGGGACAGATACGCAGTATTTT. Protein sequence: CASSVLAVQGTDTQYF.

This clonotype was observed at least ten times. The CDR3 spells CSARDASVPYNEQFF. CDR3 coding DNA: TGCAGTGCTAGAGATGCTAGCGTGCCTTACAATGAGCAGTTCTTC. This sequence joins TRBV20-1 and TRBJ2-1; weak D call: TRBD2 (6 bases). This CDR3 spans 15 amino acids. The V gene lost 0 bases and the J gene lost 4 bases, with 13 bases spanning the gap. The germline gives CDR1 DFQATT, CDR2 SNEGSKA (reference sequence).

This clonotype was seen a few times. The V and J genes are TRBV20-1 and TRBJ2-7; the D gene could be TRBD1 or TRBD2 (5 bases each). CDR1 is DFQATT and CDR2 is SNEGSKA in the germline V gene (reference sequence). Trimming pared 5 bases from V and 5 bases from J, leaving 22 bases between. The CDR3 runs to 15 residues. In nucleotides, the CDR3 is TGCAGTGCTCACGATTCCGATCAGCGAGGGGACGAGCAGTACTTC. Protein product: CSAHDSDQRGDEQYF.